These T cell receptor beta chains were read from a single sample in a study of CD8 T cells in ankylosing spondylitis. In TCRdb, the 5' RACE reads were re-called with MiXCR into one record per CDR3 protein. This repertoire shows 450,000 to 550,000 distinct CDR3 sequences, about 5.7% found once; its top ten account for under 4.5%. The specimen sequenced was blood, either unsorted or a sorted T cell fraction (not recorded which). These TCRs come from a male donor with ankylosing spondylitis. The CDR3 runs from the conserved cysteine through the conserved F or W. Fields, in order: D gene, CDR3 length, clone size, V gene, J gene, CDR3 DNA, CDR3 protein. D genes are given only for firm matches. For some rows the clone size is stated as once, few or many, or as a class when expanded; others skip it.

.	12	few	TRBV12-3/TRBV12-4	TRBJ2-2	TGTGCCAGCAACAGGGACTTTGGGGAGCTGTTTTTT	CASNRDFGELFF
TRBD1	14	many	TRBV12-3/TRBV12-4	TRBJ1-4	TGTGCCAGCAGGAGGACAGGAGTTAATGAAAAACTGTTTTTT	CASRRTGVNEKLFF
TRBD2	16	few	TRBV6-2/TRBV6-3	TRBJ2-1	TGTGCCAGCAGTTCCAGGACTAGCGGGGCATGGAATGAGCAGTTCTTC	CASSSRTSGAWNEQFF
.	12	many	TRBV20-1	TRBJ2-7	TGCAGTGCCCCCATAGTAGCTGCCGAGCAGTACTTC	CSAPIVAAEQYF
.	16	many	TRBV6-5	TRBJ1-2	TGTGCCAGCAGTTTGGCCGGGACGGTGATTAACTATGGCTACACCTTC	CASSLAGTVINYGYTF
.	15	many	TRBV5-1	TRBJ2-2	TGCGCCAGCAGCGGCCCCTGGCGGGACACCGGGGAGCTGTTTTTT	CASSGPWRDTGELFF
TRBD2	15	.	TRBV20-1	TRBJ2-1	TGCAGTGCTAGGGGGACTAGCGGACTAAGGTATGAGCAGTTCTTC	CSARGTSGLRYEQFF
.	16	many	TRBV15	TRBJ2-7	TGTGCCACCAGCAGAACGCAAGAGTTGGCCCTCTACGAGCAGTACTTC	CATSRTQELALYEQYF
.	14	many	TRBV7-9	TRBJ2-7	TGTGCCAGCAGCTTAGAAACAGGGCGGTACGAGCAGTACTTC	CASSLETGRYEQYF
.	11	many	TRBV9	TRBJ2-1	TGTGCCAGCAGCCGGGGCAATGAGCAGTTCTTC	CASSRGNEQFF
TRBD2	14	many	TRBV4-3	TRBJ2-7	TGCGCCAGCAGCCGAGGGACTAGCAGCTACGAGCAGTACTTC	CASSRGTSSYEQYF
.	14	few	TRBV6-1	TRBJ1-1	TGTGCCAGCAGTGAACAGGGAGTTCTCTCTGAAGCTTTCTTT	CASSEQGVLSEAFF
TRBD2	18	.	TRBV11-2	TRBJ2-3	TGTGCCAGCAGCCCCATCCCCCCACTAGCGAGGTGGGGGGATACGCAGTATTTT	CASSPIPPLARWGDTQYF
.	13	many	TRBV7-9	TRBJ2-3	TGTGCCAGCAGACGTGGGACCGCAGATACGCAGTATTTT	CASRRGTADTQYF
TRBD2	18	few	TRBV29-1	TRBJ2-5	TGCAGCGTCGCCCTGGGGGGACTAGCGGGCAGGAGGGAAGAGACCCAGTACTTC	CSVALGGLAGRREETQYF
.	15	many	TRBV20-1	TRBJ1-1	TGCAGTGCTAGTCCCCTAGAACGGGGAAACACTGAAGCTTTCTTT	CSASPLERGNTEAFF
.	14	many	TRBV7-9	TRBJ1-4	TGTGCCACCACCCCCGGGGGAACGAATGAAAAACTGTTTTTT	CATTPGGTNEKLFF
.	13	few	TRBV6-2/TRBV6-3	TRBJ1-5	TGTGCCAGCCGGGGGGCTAGCAATCAGCCCCAGCATTTT	CASRGASNQPQHF
.	11	many	TRBV5-1	TRBJ1-2	TGCGCCAGCAGCTTGAACGGTGGCTACACCTTC	CASSLNGGYTF
.	8	.	TRBV25-1	TRBJ1-2	TGTGCCAGTTATGGCTACACCTTC	CASYGYTF
TRBD1	15	many	TRBV28	TRBJ2-4	TGTGCCAGCAGTTTAGGGGGACAGGGCAAAAACATTCAGTACTTC	CASSLGGQGKNIQYF
.	13	many	TRBV12-5	TRBJ1-1	TGTGCTAGTGGTTTGATGCGGGGGACTGAAGCTTTCTTT	CASGLMRGTEAFF
TRBD1	16	many	TRBV6-2/TRBV6-3	TRBJ1-2	TGTGCCAGCAGTTACCGGAAGACAGGGTATTTTTCGGGCTACACCTTC	CASSYRKTGYFSGYTF
TRBD2	14	many	TRBV20-1	TRBJ2-4	TGCAGTGCTCCTCCGGGGGGGCCGGCGGACATTCAGTACTTC	CSAPPGGPADIQYF
.	14	.	TRBV6-1	TRBJ2-2	TGTGCCAGCAGTCGCCCCAGGGGCACCGGGGAGCTGTTTTTT	CASSRPRGTGELFF
.	15	few	TRBV6-5	TRBJ1-4	TGTGCCAGCAGTTACTCGAATTACAGAAATGAAAAACTGTTTTTT	CASSYSNYRNEKLFF
.	14	many	TRBV12-3/TRBV12-4	TRBJ1-5	TGTGCCAGCAGTTTAGGGATTGACAGACAGCCCCAGCATTTT	CASSLGIDRQPQHF
TRBD2	15	few	TRBV4-3	TRBJ2-1	TGCGCCAGCAGCCCAGATGGGGCGGGGGGGAATGAGCAGTTCTTC	CASSPDGAGGNEQFF
TRBD1	17	few	TRBV24-1	TRBJ2-2	TGTGCCACCAGTGATTTGCGGACAGGGCCGAACACCGGGGAGCTGTTTTTT	CATSDLRTGPNTGELFF
.	13	many	TRBV7-2	TRBJ2-3	TGTGCCAGCAGCTTACGGGAAACAGATACGCAGTATTTT	CASSLRETDTQYF
TRBD1	14	many	TRBV9	TRBJ1-2	TGTGCCAGCAGCCAACAACAGGGGAACTATGGCTACACCTTC	CASSQQQGNYGYTF
TRBD1	15	many	TRBV7-2	TRBJ2-5	TGTGCCAGCAGCTATGGGACAGCCAGGCTGCAGACCCAGTACTTC	CASSYGTARLQTQYF
.	15	.	TRBV4-3	TRBJ2-1	TGCGCCAGCAGCCCAGGGAGGGGGCGAATCAATGAGCAGTTCTTC	CASSPGRGRINEQFF
TRBD1	13	many	TRBV20-1	TRBJ1-1	TGCAGTGCTAAGAAACAGGGGGCCACTGAAGCTTTCTTT	CSAKKQGATEAFF
TRBD1	13	many	TRBV9	TRBJ2-1	TGTGCCAGCAGCGTAGGAGGGGGCTCTGAGCAGTTCTTC	CASSVGGGSEQFF
.	13	many	TRBV6-6	TRBJ1-5	TGTGCCAGCAAGGACCCAATGGAACAGCCCCAGCATTTT	CASKDPMEQPQHF
TRBD2	16	many	TRBV7-7	TRBJ2-5	TGTGCTAGCAGCTTAGAGGTTAGCGGGGGACAAGAGACCCAGTACTTC	CASSLEVSGGQETQYF
TRBD1	15	many	TRBV7-9	TRBJ2-1	TGTGCCAGCAGCCCCGACAGGGGGTACTACAATGAGCAGTTCTTC	CASSPDRGYYNEQFF
TRBD1	17	many	TRBV10-3	TRBJ1-5	TGTGCCATCAGTGAGACAATTCCGGGACAGGGGTATCAGCCCCAGCATTTT	CAISETIPGQGYQPQHF
.	14	many	TRBV5-6	TRBJ2-7	TGTGCCAGCAGCTTGGCAGGGGCTTTCTACGAGCAGTACTTC	CASSLAGAFYEQYF
TRBD1	15	many	TRBV20-1	TRBJ1-2	TGCAGTGCTAGTGGAGGGACAGGGTCTAACTATGGCTACACCTTC	CSASGGTGSNYGYTF
TRBD2	17	many	TRBV20-1	TRBJ2-5	TGCAGTGCTAGAGGGGCTAGCGGGGCTATGTACCAAGAGACCCAGTACTTC	CSARGASGAMYQETQYF
.	12	many	TRBV20-1	TRBJ1-2	TGCAGTGCTAGAGTTGGGTTTCGGGGCTACACCTTC	CSARVGFRGYTF
.	15	.	TRBV27	TRBJ2-5	TGTGCCAGCAGCCAAGGGCAGGGGTCACAAGAGACCCAGTACTTC	CASSQGQGSQETQYF
TRBD2	16	few	TRBV24-1	TRBJ2-5	TGTGCCACCAGTGATTTTCGTAGCGGGAGAGGGGAGACCCAGTACTTC	CATSDFRSGRGETQYF